The 11 T cell receptor beta chains given below trace back to one sample, sequenced in a study of neoadjuvant anti-PD-1 for oral cavity cancer. Measured with immunoSEQ multiplex PCR; TCRdb has only the in-frame clones, and not every one. The sample holds about 14,000 clones, about four fifths seen once. Stated time point: after neoadjuvant nivolumab, at surgical resection. The material was PBMCs, obtained after nivolumab (anti-PD-1) treatment. Receptors originate from a person aged 35-79 years with oral cavity squamous cell carcinoma.

J is TRBJ1-5 and V is TRBV28; no clear D. This CDR3 contains 16 residues. Germline CDR1 reads MDHEN; CDR2 reads SYDVKM. Between the trimmed V and J ends, which lost 2 bases and 1 base, there was a span of 12 bases. As DNA, the CDR3 is TGTGCCAGCAGTTTAGCCAGCTTTGGGAGCAATCAGCCCCAGCATTTT. Its translation: CASSLASFGSNQPQHF. Using reference TRBV28 and TRBJ1-5 for the parts outside the CDR3, the full variable domain is DVKVTQSSRYLVKRTGEKVFLECVQDMDHENMFWYRQDPGLGLRLIYFSYDVKMKEKGDIPEGYSVSREKKERFSLILESASTNQTSMYLCASSLASFGSNQPQHFGDGTRLSIL.

This clone showed up just once. The gene calls are TRBV19 and TRBJ2-1; 11 nucleotides align to TRBD2. The CDR3 sequence is 14 residues long. With V trimmed by 2 bases and J by 10 bases, 4 bases remained unmatched. Germline-derived CDR1 and CDR2 are LNHDA and SQIVND (reference sequence). DNA of the CDR3: TGTGCCAGTAGTATACTTAGCGGGAGGGACGAGCAGTTCTTC. This gives the protein CASSILSGRDEQFF.

The V and J genes are TRBV7-9 and TRBJ2-1; TRBD1 agrees at 8 bases. The germline CDR1 and CDR2 sequences are SEHNR and FQNEAQ (reference sequence). With V trimmed by 1 base and J by 9 bases, 5 bases remained unmatched. CDR3 length: 14 amino acids. This chain's CDR3 is CASSLVADRAEQFF. The CDR3 DNA is TGTGCCAGCAGCTTAGTAGCGGACAGGGCTGAGCAGTTCTTC.

In DNA form, the CDR3 reads TGTGCCAGCAGTTGGAGTGGGAGCGGCACTGAAGCTTTCTTT. It specifies CASSWSGSGTEAFF. The chain links TRBV6-5 to TRBJ1-1; no reliable D call. The germline V and J ends were trimmed by 4 bases and 4 bases, with 13 bases remaining between them. This CDR3 comprises 14 residues. CDR1 is MNHEY, CDR2 SVGAGI, per germline.

The chain has TRBV7-8 and TRBJ2-4, with TRBD2 identical over 9 bases. The CDR3 has 16 amino acids. J lost 2 bases, V lost 2 bases, and 4 bases had no gene match. Per the germline V gene, CDR1 is SGHVS and CDR2 is FQNEAQ. Here the CDR3 reads CASSLTTSGPKNIQYF. Written as DNA, the CDR3 is TGTGCCAGCAGCTTAACGACTAGCGGTCCCAAAAACATTCAGTACTTC.

In this sample, this clone turned up a few times. V usage is TRBV7-8 and J usage is TRBJ1-4; 7 bases align to TRBD1. This CDR3 has 15 amino acids. Germline values: CDR1 SGHVS, CDR2 FQNEAQ. The trim removed 4 bases at V and 4 bases at J, leaving 6 bases unmatched. The DNA for the CDR3 is TGTGCCAGCAGCTCACCCGGGACAGATAATGAAAAACTGTTTTTT. This gives the protein CASSSPGTDNEKLFF.

In DNA form, the CDR3 reads TGTGCCAGCAGTGAATGGGCAGGGACTAGCAATCAGCCCCAGCATTTT. Translation: CASSEWAGTSNQPQHF. V gene TRBV6-1 combines with J gene TRBJ1-5, with D perhaps matching TRBD1 (5 bases). This CDR3 spans 16 amino acids. V shed 2 bases and J shed 0 bases, with 11 bases lying between them. CDR1 MNHNS and CDR2 SASEGT come from the germline V gene.

This clone was seen more than once but under ten times. The chain couples TRBV10-3 to TRBJ1-5, with 7 bases lining up with TRBD1. The CDR3 contains 13 residues. V was pared by 3 bases and J by 5 bases, with 1 base of the junction left unmatched. Germline V CDR1 and CDR2: ENHRY, SYGVKD. The CDR3 DNA reads TGTGCCATCAGTGAAGACAGGGATCAGCCCCAGCATTTT. As protein: CAISEDRDQPQHF.

The V call is TRBV29-1, the J call TRBJ2-5; 10 nucleotides match TRBD2. The CDR3 consists of 12 residues. J was trimmed by 5 bases and V by 8 bases; bases with no gene match: 5. CDR1 SQVTM and CDR2 ANQGSEA come from the germline V gene. The chain's CDR3 is CSFQREGETQYF. DNA for the CDR3: TGCAGCTTCCAGCGGGAGGGTGAGACCCAGTACTTC.

This clone has a handful of counts. The J gene is TRBJ1-1, the V gene TRBV10-3; 7 positions match TRBD1. V was clipped by 6 bases and J by 3 bases; unmatched bases: 7. This CDR3 is built from 14 residues. Germline V gives CDR1 ENHRY, CDR2 SYGVKD. DNA for the CDR3: TGTGCCATCAGACAGACAGGGTTCGACACTGAAGCTTTCTTT. Amino acids: CAIRQTGFDTEAFF.

This clone was detected only a few times. The rearrangement joins TRBV6-6 to TRBJ2-7; perhaps TRBD1 as D (6 bases). V was pared by 8 bases and J by 2 bases, with 19 bases between. Germline lookup yields CDR1 MNHNY and CDR2 SVGAGI (reference sequence). The CDR3 extends over 15 amino acids. The CDR3 DNA reads as TGTGCCAGCTCCGACAGGACAGAGAAGCCCTACGAGCAGTACTTC. This translates into CASSDRTEKPYEQYF.